These T cell receptor beta chains were read from a single sample in a study of response to subunit inactivated influenza vaccine. TCRdb passed the RT-PCR reads through MiXCR, listing each CDR3 protein once. Of under 200,000 distinct CDR3 sequences in the sample, roughly 10% were seen once. Sequenced material: non-naive T cells sorted from PBMCs, taken more than 35 days after vaccination. Receptor source: a man aged 50-60 years who received an inactivated influenza vaccine. Both conserved end residues are part of each CDR3. A D gene is named only where the DNA matches it firmly. Not every row has a clone size; where given, it reads once, few, many or a size class.

- few TRBJ2-1 TRBV7-9 CASSTGTTQNEQFF TGTGCCAGCAGCACCGGGACAACACAAAATGAGCAGTTCTTC
- few TRBJ2-3 TRBV4-1 CASSQEGTLTDTQYF TGCGCCAGCAGCCAAGAAGGGACTCTCACAGATACGCAGTATTTT
- - TRBJ2-7 TRBV27 CASSFSGQSFYEQYF TGTGCCAGCAGTTTTTCGGGCCAGAGTTTCTACGAGCAGTACTTC
TRBD2 few TRBJ2-5 TRBV24-1 CATGTLTGLAGRETQYF TGTGCCACCGGAACCCTCACGGGACTAGCGGGGCGAGAGACCCAGTACTTC
- - TRBJ1-6 TRBV20-1 CSARVGEYNSPLHF TGCAGTGCTAGAGTCGGGGAGTATAATTCACCCCTCCACTTT
- few TRBJ1-1 TRBV2 CASSLGTPMEAFF TGTGCCAGCAGTTTGGGTACTCCGATGGAAGCTTTCTTT
- many TRBJ1-6 TRBV20-1 CSARGAGADSPLHF TGCAGTGCTAGAGGTGCAGGGGCTGATTCACCCCTCCACTTT
- few TRBJ2-2 TRBV12-3/TRBV12-4 CASSFRHLNTGELFF TGTGCCAGCAGTTTTAGACACCTAAACACCGGGGAGCTGTTTTTT
TRBD1 - TRBJ1-1 TRBV29-1 CSVNRQGARAFF TGCAGCGTGAACCGACAGGGGGCTCGGGCTTTCTTT
- - TRBJ1-4 TRBV20-1 CSARTAIPLQKLFF TGCAGTGCTAGGACAGCGATCCCCTTGCAAAAACTGTTTTTT
- few TRBJ2-7 TRBV28 CASSSLVREQYF TGTGCCAGCAGTTCGCTCGTTCGGGAGCAGTACTTC
- many TRBJ1-4 TRBV12-3/TRBV12-4 CASSFSGEKLFF TGTGCCAGCAGTTTCAGCGGTGAAAAACTGTTTTTT
- - TRBJ2-6 TRBV7-6 CASSLLGANSGANVLTF TGTGCCAGCAGCTTACTGGGGGCTAACTCTGGGGCCAACGTCCTGACTTTC
- - TRBJ2-3 TRBV20-1 CSARVQGVWTDTQYF TGCAGTGCTAGAGTCCAAGGGGTGTGGACAGATACGCAGTATTTT
TRBD1 medium-sized TRBJ2-2 TRBV2 CASYLRGQSPTNTGELFF TGTGCCAGCTACCTGAGGGGACAGTCCCCTACGAACACCGGGGAGCTGTTTTTT
TRBD2 few TRBJ2-1 TRBV2 CASSDLAGGQNEQFF TGTGCCAGCAGTGATCTAGCGGGGGGGCAAAATGAGCAGTTCTTC
- few TRBJ2-3 TRBV5-1 CASSLQSTDTQYF TGCGCCAGCAGCTTACAGAGCACAGATACGCAGTATTTT
- few TRBJ2-7 TRBV5-5 CASSLELSGSEQYF TGTGCCAGCAGCTTGGAGTTGAGTGGGAGCGAGCAGTACTTC
TRBD2 few TRBJ2-7 TRBV4-1 CASSQVVAGVSEQYF TGCGCCAGCAGCCAAGTAGTAGCGGGAGTATCCGAGCAGTACTTC
TRBD1 few TRBJ2-7 TRBV20-1 CSASPGQGTYEQYF TGCAGTGCGTCTCCGGGACAGGGTACCTACGAGCAGTACTTC
- many TRBJ2-7 TRBV7-2 CASSLAFHEQYF TGTGCCAGCAGCTTAGCTTTCCACGAGCAGTACTTC
TRBD2 many TRBJ2-5 TRBV5-1 CASSFQAGAETQYF TGCGCCAGCAGCTTCCAAGCGGGAGCGGAGACCCAGTACTTC
- - TRBJ1-1 TRBV20-1 CSARGALMNTEAFF TGCAGTGCCCGAGGGGCACTCATGAACACTGAAGCTTTCTTT
- - TRBJ2-1 TRBV30 CAWSGGPSSYNEQFF TGTGCCTGGAGCGGCGGGCCTAGCTCCTACAATGAGCAGTTCTTC